These 17 T cell receptor beta chains were sequenced from one sample in a study of regulatory T cells in long-lasting Graves disease. Time point: newly diagnosed GD, antithyroid drugs for less than 3 months. The TCR library was made from RNA that had been extracted from PBMCs in TRIzol. Arm-PCR with iRepertoire HTBI primers amplified the CDR3 regions for these TCR beta libraries. TCRdb reprocessed the multiplex PCR reads with MiXCR, giving one entry per CDR3 protein. The top ten clones hold roughly 23% of a sample with about 420,000 distinct CDR3 sequences, 16% of them seen once. The same sample was also used in a study of T cells in Graves' hyperthyroidism and ophthalmopathy.

Source: peripheral blood mononuclear cells (PBMCs), taken at new diagnosis, from a patient treated with antithyroid drugs. The receptors originated from a woman aged 18 to 35 with Graves disease.

This clonotype has at least ten counts. V is TRBV27 and J is TRBJ2-1; a possible D gene is TRBD1 (6 bases). The germline V gene has CDR1 MNHEY and CDR2 SMNVEV (reference sequence). The CDR3 consists of 15 residues. V shed 5 bases and J shed 11 bases, with 22 bases lying between them. The chain's CDR3 is CASSTTGHPDLKQFF. Written as DNA, the CDR3 is TGTGCCAGCAGTACCACAGGGCACCCAGATTTAAAGCAGTTCTTC.

This clonotype was detected a few times. For the CDR3, the DNA is TGTGCCAGCCATGGAGGTAATCAGCCCCAGCATTTT. It is translated as CASHGGNQPQHF. This chain connects TRBV27 to TRBJ1-5, with D unresolved. The CDR3 loop spans 12 amino acids. The germline V gene encodes CDR1 MNHEY and CDR2 SMNVEV (reference sequence). Between the trimmed V and J ends, which lost 8 bases and 4 bases, there was a span of 9 bases.

Many counts were recorded for this clonotype. The chain couples TRBV11-2 to TRBJ2-1, with D perhaps given as TRBD1 or TRBD2 (6 bases each). CDR3 length equals 18 residues. Trimming took 5 bases from V and 9 from J, leaving 29 bases between them. Per germline, CDR1 SGHAT and CDR2 FQNNGV. The CDR3 coding sequence is TGTGCCAGCAGCGCATTAGTGGGGGCCGGGACTTCAAGTAGTGAGCAGTTCTTC. This sequence encodes CASSALVGAGTSSSEQFF.

This clonotype was seen at least ten times. V and J are TRBV20-1 and TRBJ2-1; 8 bases match TRBD2. The CDR3 spans 15 residues. Per the germline V gene, CDR1 is DFQATT and CDR2 is SNEGSKA (reference sequence). After removal of 0 bases from V and 8 bases from J, the junction contained 9 bases not matched to a gene. CDR3 region: CSARDMSGSPDEQFF. The CDR3 DNA follows: TGCAGTGCTAGAGATATGAGCGGGAGTCCCGATGAGCAGTTCTTC.

This clonotype was picked up many times. This rearrangement joins TRBV29-1 to TRBJ2-7, with 13 nucleotides matching TRBD2. The CDR3 totals 13 residues. The junction had 5 bases not matched to a gene; V was cut back by 7 bases and J by 5 bases. Germline-derived CDR1 and CDR2 are SQVTM and ANQGSEA. The CDR3 DNA follows: TGCAGCGCCCGGACTAGCGGGAGCCACGAGCAGTACTTC. This codes for CSARTSGSHEQYF.

The J gene is TRBJ1-2, the V gene TRBV4-3; D possibly corresponds to TRBD1 (6 bases). This CDR3 is built from 15 residues. Germline V gives CDR1 LGHNA, CDR2 YSLEER. Trimming cost V 5 bases and J 4 bases, with 17 bases left between them. The CDR3 here is CASSGNGGLGYGYTF. CDR3 nucleotide sequence: TGCGCCAGCAGCGGGAATGGGGGCTTGGGCTATGGCTACACCTTC.

A few counts support this clonotype. The chain uses TRBV10-3 and TRBJ2-7; D gene ambiguous. Trimming left V 0 bases short and J 12 bases short, with 12 bases between. This CDR3 is built from 12 residues. Per germline, CDR1 ENHRY and CDR2 SYGVKD. The chain's CDR3 is CAISESRSPLYF. In DNA form, the CDR3 reads TGTGCCATCAGTGAGTCCCGGAGCCCCCTGTACTTC.

This clonotype has ten or more counts. The chain links TRBV28 to TRBJ2-7, with D perhaps TRBD1 (6 bases). The V end was cut by 6 bases, the J end by 2 bases, with 11 bases between. The germline gives CDR1 MDHEN, CDR2 SYDVKM. This CDR3 region has 13 residues. The CDR3: CASRQTGTYEQYF. CDR3 sequence (DNA): TGTGCCAGCAGACAAACAGGGACCTACGAGCAGTACTTC. The full variable domain, its missing parts supplied by reference TRBV28 and TRBJ2-7, is DVKVTQSSRYLVKRTGEKVFLECVQDMDHENMFWYRQDPGLGLRLIYFSYDVKMKEKGDIPEGYSVSREKKERFSLILESASTNQTSMYLCASRQTGTYEQYFGPGTRLTVT.

The chain recombines TRBV7-6 with TRBJ2-1; maybe TRBD1 (6 bases). The CDR3 consists of 14 residues. The germline V gene encodes CDR1 SGHVS and CDR2 FNYEAQ. V was pared by 3 bases and J by 7 bases, with 13 bases between. CDR3 region: CASSFKGTGNEQFF. In DNA, the CDR3 is TGTGCCAGCAGCTTTAAGGGAACAGGGAATGAGCAGTTCTTC.

This clonotype has more than one count but fewer than ten. This sequence joins TRBV9 and TRBJ2-5; 11 bases agree with TRBD2. The J call is doubtful: the DNA matches TRBJ2-1 better. Germline assignment: CDR1 SGDLS and CDR2 YYNGEE. This CDR3 comprises 14 residues. The CDR3 protein is CASSVGTSGYEQFF. CDR3 nucleotides: TGTGCCAGCAGCGTAGGGACTAGCGGGTATGAGCAGTTCTTC.

This clonotype was seen at least ten times. The chain is built from TRBV3-1 and TRBJ2-7, with 7 nucleotides matching TRBD2. There are 13 residues in the CDR3. From germline, CDR1 is LGHDT and CDR2 YNNKEL (reference sequence). V was pared by 1 base and J by 13 bases, with 10 bases of the junction left unmatched. The CDR3 nucleotides are TGTGCCAGCAGCCAAGTACCAGCGGGACTCTCTTACTTC. Translating it yields CASSQVPAGLSYF.

The sample holds many counts of this clonotype. The V and J genes are TRBV3-1 and TRBJ1-6; D unresolved. This CDR3 has 15 amino acids. The V gene's germline CDR1 is LGHDT and CDR2 YNNKEL (reference sequence). Trimming took off 1 base at V and 7 bases at J, with 11 bases between the two ends. CDR3 amino acids: CASSQGVLRNSPLHF. The CDR3 DNA sequence: TGTGCCAGCAGCCAAGGGGTTCTCCGCAATTCACCCCTCCACTTT. Using reference TRBV3-1 and TRBJ1-6 for the parts outside the CDR3, the full variable domain is DTAVSQTPKYLVTQMGNDKSIKCEQNLGHDTMYWYKQDSKKFLKIMFSYNNKELIINETVPNRFSPKSPDKAHLNLHINSLELGDSAVYFCASSQGVLRNSPLHFGNGTRLTVT.

This clonotype was detected a few times. This chain uses TRBV5-1 with TRBJ2-5; 8 bases are a match to TRBD2. In germline, CDR1 is SGHRS, CDR2 YFSETQ. The CDR3 has 14 residues. After removal of 6 bases from V and 5 bases from J, the junction contained 9 bases not matched to a gene. The CDR3 DNA reads TGCGCCAGCAAGTTCAGCGGGAGTAGGGAGACCCAGTACTTC. Protein: CASKFSGSRETQYF.

The table lists this clonotype with a few counts. The chain couples TRBV7-2 to TRBJ2-5; no firm D call. The CDR3 contains 14 residues. Germline-derived CDR1 and CDR2 are SGHTA and FQGNSA. Trimming removed 2 bases at V and 0 bases at J, with 7 bases between. CDR3 residues: CASSLNLHQETQYF. CDR3 sequence (DNA): TGTGCCAGCAGCTTAAATTTGCACCAAGAGACCCAGTACTTC.

This clonotype was recorded a few times. The V call is TRBV3-1, the J call TRBJ2-1, with TRBD2 identical over 12 bases. J lost 2 bases, V lost 1 base, and 9 bases had no gene match. CDR3 length: 19 amino acids. Germline V gene sequence: CDR1 LGHDT, CDR2 YNNKEL (reference sequence). This CDR3 reads CASSQVPSGLAGPYNEQFF. The CDR3 DNA reads TGTGCCAGCAGCCAAGTGCCCTCCGGACTAGCGGGACCCTACAATGAGCAGTTCTTC.

This sequence joins TRBV30 and TRBJ1-5; maybe TRBD1 (5 bases). The V end was cut by 5 bases, the J end by 3 bases, with 14 bases between. CDR3 length equals 14 residues. Germline values: CDR1 GTSNPN, CDR2 SVGIG (reference sequence). This CDR3 reads CAWGGPDFNQPQHF. CDR3 sequence (DNA): TGTGCCTGGGGGGGACCGGACTTCAATCAGCCCCAGCATTTT.

This clonotype was picked up a small number of times. A much more abundant neighbour one base away suggests this may be a read error. The chain is built from TRBV28 and TRBJ2-3; 10 nucleotides line up with TRBD1. TRBJ2-5 explains the end of the DNA better; the J call may be wrong. The CDR3 extends over 14 amino acids. CDR1 MDHEN and CDR2 SYDVKM come from the germline V gene. CDR3 residues: CASSFDRGLEPQYF. The CDR3 coding sequence is TGTGCCAGCAGCTTTGACAGGGGGCTTGAGCCCCAGTACTTC.